One and the same sample provided the 23 T cell receptor beta chains below, sequenced in a study of blood T cell repertoires in COVID-19. Sequencing was performed with immunoSEQ multiplex PCR; in TCRdb, only in-frame clones are kept and a portion is missing. The sample lists under 300,000 clones; around 90% were seen once. The specimen sequenced was PBMCs or T cells enriched from blood (not recorded which). The receptor set was obtained from a woman in her twenties or thirties who had recovered from COVID-19.

This chain uses TRBV7-2 with TRBJ1-5, with 11 positions matching TRBD1. Germline V lookup: CDR1 SGHTA, CDR2 FQGNSA. With 5 bases clipped from V and 6 bases from J, the junction kept 6 bases outside the gene matches. CDR3 length equals 15 residues. In nucleotides, the CDR3 is TGTGCCAGCAGCCCGGACAGGGGGCAGGGTCAGCCCCAGCATTTT. This translates into CASSPDRGQGQPQHF.

Here the CDR3 reads CASSSNLREVVYNEQFF. CDR3 DNA sequence: TGTGCCAGCAGCTCAAATCTCAGGGAGGTGGTCTACAATGAGCAGTTCTTC. The chain links TRBV7-9 to TRBJ2-1; D is perhaps TRBD2 (6 bases). The CDR3 spans 17 residues. The germline V gene encodes CDR1 SEHNR and CDR2 FQNEAQ (reference sequence). V was shortened by 4 bases and J by 3 bases, with 19 bases between the two germline ends.

The genes are TRBV4-1 and TRBJ1-1, with D perhaps matching TRBD1 (6 bases). The CDR3 totals 15 residues. Trimming took 5 bases from V and 2 from J, leaving 15 bases between them. From germline, CDR1 is MGHRA and CDR2 YSYEKL. The CDR3 reads CASSFRTASNTEAFF. The CDR3 region has the DNA TGCGCCAGCAGCTTTCGGACAGCTTCCAACACTGAAGCTTTCTTT.

The chain uses TRBV27 and TRBJ2-3; D unresolved. Per the germline V gene, CDR1 is MNHEY and CDR2 is SMNVEV (reference sequence). The CDR3 contains 16 residues. V was shortened by 5 bases and J by 1 base, with 16 bases between the two germline ends. CDR3 residues: CASSPQWATGTDTQYF. The CDR3, as DNA: TGTGCCAGCAGTCCCCAGTGGGCGACCGGCACAGATACGCAGTATTTT.

V and J are TRBV19 and TRBJ2-5, with 10 bases fitting TRBD1. V was pared by 6 bases and J by 4 bases, with 8 bases of the junction left unmatched. The CDR3 loop spans 15 amino acids. Germline CDR1 and CDR2: LNHDA and SQIVND (reference sequence). The CDR3 DNA sequence: TGTGCCAGTAGACCCGGGACAGGGGAGGGAGAGACCCAGTACTTC. The encoded protein is CASRPGTGEGETQYF.

The rearrangement links TRBV6-2 or TRBV6-3 to TRBJ1-5, with 10 bases lining up with TRBD1. The CDR3 contains 17 residues. CDR1 is MNHEY, CDR2 SVGEGT, per germline. The J segment lost 3 bases and the V segment lost 2 bases, leaving 7 bases of the junction unmatched. The CDR3 DNA reads as TGTGCCAGCAGTTACGTCACCGGGACAGGGGTCAATCAGCCCCAGCATTTT. Translated, it gives CASSYVTGTGVNQPQHF.

The chain uses TRBV14 and TRBJ2-7; 11 nucleotides align to TRBD2. The CDR3 has 15 amino acids. V was clipped by 4 bases and J by 6 bases; unmatched bases: 8. The germline V gene has CDR1 SGHDN and CDR2 FVKESK. Here the CDR3 reads CASSLLTSGSAEQYF. The CDR3 DNA is TGTGCCAGCAGCCTTCTTACTAGCGGGAGTGCCGAGCAGTACTTC.

The chain carries TRBV6-5 and TRBJ2-1; 9 bases map to TRBD1. The CDR3 loop spans 14 amino acids. The V gene's germline CDR1 is MNHEY and CDR2 SVGAGI. After removal of 8 bases from V and 5 bases from J, the junction contained 7 bases not matched to a gene. CDR3 residues: CASQRDRENNEQFF. As DNA, the CDR3 is TGTGCCAGCCAACGGGACAGGGAGAACAATGAGCAGTTCTTC.

The V gene is TRBV6-1, the J gene TRBJ1-1; 8 positions agree with TRBD1. V dropped 2 bases and J dropped 3; count of bases not matched to a gene: 11. The length of the CDR3 is 17 residues. CDR1 and CDR2 (germline): MNHNS, SASEGT. CDR3 region: CASSERSTGTGDTEAFF. The CDR3 coding sequence is TGTGCCAGCAGTGAACGGTCGACAGGGACAGGAGACACTGAAGCTTTCTTT.

This clone was seen only a few times. The junction and the germline gene differ at one end; a read error may be behind it. The chain carries TRBV10-2 and TRBJ2-2; no definite D call. The CDR3 totals 14 residues. CDR1 and CDR2 from the germline V gene are WSHSY and SAAADI. For the CDR3, the DNA is TGCGCCAGCGGTGAAGGAGTAAACACCGGGGAGCTGTTTTTT. Its protein is CASGEGVNTGELFF.

V and J are TRBV19 and TRBJ1-3, with TRBD1 identical over 7 bases. CDR3 length: 15 residues. CDR1 is LNHDA and CDR2 is SQIVND in the germline V gene (reference sequence). Trimming at V came to 6 bases and at J to 2 bases, leaving 7 bases not matched to a gene. The CDR3 sequence: CASSASDRAGNTIYF. The CDR3 DNA follows: TGTGCCAGTAGCGCCAGTGACAGGGCTGGAAACACCATATATTTT.

This clone was picked up one time. This chain uses TRBV3-1 (or the pseudogene TRBV3-2) with TRBJ2-7, with 8 nucleotides matching TRBD1. Per the germline V gene, CDR1 is LGHDT and CDR2 is YNNKEL (reference sequence). CDR3 length equals 15 residues. V shed 6 bases, J shed 3 bases, and the junction held 10 bases outside the gene matches. Here the CDR3 reads CASRGVGDRRYEQYF. DNA of the CDR3: TGTGCCAGCAGGGGGGTAGGGGACAGGCGCTACGAGCAGTACTTC.

This chain uses TRBV5-4 with TRBJ2-2; TRBD1 aligns across 11 bases. There are 15 residues in the CDR3. Germline CDR1 reads SGHNT; CDR2 reads YYREEE (reference sequence). After removal of 3 bases from V and 5 bases from J, the junction contained 3 bases not matched to a gene. The CDR3 is CASSSGQGGTGELFF. The CDR3 DNA sequence: TGTGCCAGCAGCTCGGGACAGGGGGGAACCGGGGAGCTGTTTTTT. The whole variable domain, filled in from reference TRBV5-4 and TRBJ2-2, reads ETGVTQSPTHLIKTRGQQVTLRCSSQSGHNTVSWYQQALGQGPQFIFQYYREEENGRGNFPPRFSGLQFPNYSSELNVNALELDDSALYLCASSSGQGGTGELFFGEGSRLTVL.

The chain couples TRBV9 to TRBJ1-2; a weak D match, TRBD1 (6 bases). V was clipped by 0 bases and J by 4 bases, with 22 bases between them. Per germline, CDR1 SGDLS and CDR2 YYNGEE. The CDR3 has 18 amino acids. CDR3 amino acids: CASSVGPYGGERGYGYTF. The CDR3 coding sequence is TGTGCCAGCAGCGTAGGCCCCTATGGGGGCGAGCGAGGCTATGGCTACACCTTC.

A few counts support this clone. The chain uses TRBV11-3 and TRBJ2-6; possibly TRBD2 for D (7 bases). CDR3 length equals 16 residues. The germline V gene has CDR1 SGHNT and CDR2 YENEEA. Trimming left V 5 bases short and J 2 bases short, with 13 bases between. CDR3 bases: TGTGCCAGCAGCCCGGGGGGCAGGGCTGGGGCCAACGTCCTGACTTTC. This sequence encodes CASSPGGRAGANVLTF.

The rearrangement joins TRBV29-1 to TRBJ2-1, with D perhaps TRBD2 (6 bases). CDR1 SQVTM and CDR2 ANQGSEA come from the germline V gene. Trimming removed 1 base at V and 2 bases at J, with 15 bases between. This CDR3 contains 16 residues. CDR3 sequence (DNA): TGCAGCGTTGAAGTCCCCCCGAGGGAGGCCTACAATGAGCAGTTCTTC. It codes for CSVEVPPREAYNEQFF.

The chain links TRBV28 to TRBJ2-2; D is perhaps TRBD1 (6 bases). Trimming pared 5 bases from V and 5 bases from J, leaving 9 bases between. Germline V gene lookup returns CDR1 MDHEN and CDR2 SYDVKM. This CDR3 has 13 residues. The CDR3 nucleotides are TGTGCCAGCAGTCTCCAGGGGACCGGGGAGCTGTTTTTT. It codes for CASSLQGTGELFF.

V usage is TRBV19 and J usage is TRBJ2-7, with 11 bases lining up with TRBD1. The CDR3 loop spans 17 amino acids. Losses at the gene ends were 4 bases for V and 0 bases for J; bases not matched to a gene: 8. Germline V CDR1 and CDR2: LNHDA, SQIVND (reference sequence). CDR3 region: CASSKLGQGASSYEQYF. The CDR3 region has the DNA TGTGCCAGTAGTAAACTCGGACAGGGGGCGAGCTCCTACGAGCAGTACTTC.

This chain uses TRBV11-3 with TRBJ1-4, with D possibly TRBD1 on 6 matching bases. In germline, CDR1 is SGHNT, CDR2 YENEEA. The CDR3 has 16 amino acids. Trimming left V 5 bases short and J 7 bases short, with 20 bases between. The CDR3 protein is CASSRGAGTLSEKLFF. The CDR3 region has the DNA TGTGCCAGCAGCCGGGGGGCCGGGACGCTTAGTGAAAAACTGTTTTTT.

V is TRBV2 and J is TRBJ2-7; TRBD2 matches at 12 bases. CDR1 is SNHLY and CDR2 is FYNNEI in the germline V gene. The CDR3 extends over 16 amino acids. V lost 7 bases and J lost 0; bases outside the gene matches: 7. Written as DNA, the CDR3 is TGTGCCAGCATAGGCCTAGCGGGAGGGCCCTCCTACGAGCAGTACTTC. It is translated as CASIGLAGGPSYEQYF.

The rearrangement uses TRBV7-9 and TRBJ1-2; D is possibly TRBD1 (5 bases). CDR1 is SEHNR and CDR2 is FQNEAQ in the germline V gene (reference sequence). The CDR3 is 13 residues long. V shed 2 bases and J shed 7 bases, with 11 bases lying between them. CDR3 nucleotides: TGTGCCAGCAGCTTAAACCAGGGTTTTGGCTACACCTTC. Protein sequence: CASSLNQGFGYTF.

The V gene is TRBV7-9, the J gene TRBJ2-1, with D perhaps matching TRBD2 (5 bases). This CDR3 is built from 17 residues. Trimming cost V 0 bases and J 5 bases, with 17 bases left between them. CDR1 SEHNR and CDR2 FQNEAQ come from the germline V gene (reference sequence). CDR3 amino acids: CASSLARTLSRDNEQFF. The CDR3 bases are TGTGCCAGCAGCTTAGCCCGGACTCTTTCAAGGGACAATGAGCAGTTCTTC.

The chain is built from TRBV11-3 and TRBJ2-1, with D perhaps TRBD1 (5 bases). Germline-derived CDR1 and CDR2 are SGHNT and YENEEA. V was pared by 2 bases and J by 2 bases, with 7 bases between. CDR3 length: 14 amino acids. The CDR3 nucleotides are TGTGCCAGCAGCTTATTAGGGGCCTACAATGAGCAGTTCTTC. It is translated as CASSLLGAYNEQFF.